This T cell receptor beta chain was sequenced for a study of identical twins. Per germline, CDR1 LGHDT and CDR2 YNNKEL (reference sequence). CDR3 length: 15 residues. Trimming left V 0 bases short and J 8 bases short, with 16 bases between. TCRdb called the 5' RACE reads again in MiXCR, with one record for every CDR3 protein. In the table there are 1.5 million or so distinct CDR3 sequences, roughly a third of which are singletons. The rearrangement joins TRBV3-1 to TRBJ1-1; D might be TRBD1 (6 bases). The source material was cord blood. The receptor's source is a newborn girl in good health. CDR3 amino acids: CASSQDRLRGTEAFF. The CDR3 nucleotides read TGTGCCAGCAGCCAAGATCGGTTAAGGGGGACGGAAGCTTTCTTT.